This TCR beta chain was retrieved from a study of cytomegalovirus exposure and HLA in healthy donors. A note on this clone: Its antigen is not known.

CDR3 size: 18 residues. Study-wide points: Researchers left out some V segments, among them TRBV6-2 and TRBV6-3, as indistinguishable.

PCR amplification relied on 60 Vbeta primers (plus 13 Jbeta primers). Sequencing used immunoSEQ multiplex PCR; TCRdb keeps in-frame clones, though not all of them. This sample carries about 150,000 clones, around 80% of them seen once, and the ten largest clones take about an eighth. The sequencing input was PBMCs. The V gene is TRBV21-1, the J gene TRBJ2-3; the table's D gene call, TRBD1, was not cross checked with the DNA. TRBV21-1 counts as a pseudogene. The sequence derives from a man aged 40-49 years in good health and CMV-seropositive. The CDR3 bases are TGTGCCAGCAGCAAGGGACAATATCCACACGAGGGCACAGATACGCAGTATTTT. It specifies CASSKGQYPHEGTDTQYF.